The 7 T cell receptor beta chains below were found in one sample sequenced in a study of blood T cells in healthy people across ages (dated by TCRdb to 2014 to 2015). The library was made by 5' RACE. Sequencing was carried out with an Illumina HiSeq 2500. A second PCR of roughly 7 to 11 cycles was performed with a sample-barcoded 5' primer and a J-beta primer mix. TCRdb applied fastp at Q25 and MiXCR to the public reads, then kept only in-frame beta chains. Rows with a matching CDR3 protein are joined into one entry that keeps the most common DNA and genes. This sample lists about 900,000 distinct CDR3 sequences; roughly 50% were detected once. The ten largest clonotypes hold 13% of the sample. The sequenced sample consisted of blood. The receptors come from a man aged 25 to 45 in good health.

Comment on this clonotype: The germline gene is not matched at one end of the junction; a read error may be the cause. The chain links TRBV6-5 to TRBJ2-5, with D perhaps matching TRBD1 (5 bases). The better agreement between TRBJ2-7 and the DNA end casts doubt on the J call. This CDR3 comprises 15 residues. The germline V gene encodes CDR1 MNHEY and CDR2 SVGAGI. The CDR3 protein is CARSYGSRATYEQYF. The CDR3 coding sequence is TGTGCCCGCAGTTACGGGTCCAGGGCAACCTACGAGCAGTACTTC.

The sample holds a few counts of this clonotype. J is TRBJ2-3 and V is TRBV6-2 or TRBV6-3; 9 bases map to TRBD1. CDR3 length: 14 residues. With V trimmed by 5 bases and J by 5 bases, 5 bases remained unmatched. CDR1 MNHEY and CDR2 SVGEGT come from the germline V gene. The DNA of the CDR3 is TGTGCCAGCAGTCACAGGGGGCCAGGAGATACGCAGTATTTT. It encodes CASSHRGPGDTQYF.

The chain combines TRBV30 with TRBJ1-2; TRBD1 matches at 8 bases. Germline CDR1 GTSNPN, CDR2 SVGIG (reference sequence). CDR3 length: 11 residues. The CDR3 DNA follows: TGTCCGGACAGGGCCAACTATGGCTACACCTTC. Translation gives CPDRANYGYTF.

This chain connects TRBV15 to TRBJ2-1, with D perhaps matching TRBD1 (6 bases). CDR3 length: 15 residues. Germline V lookup: CDR1 LNHNV, CDR2 YYDKDF (reference sequence). Trimming stripped 6 bases from V and 0 bases from J, with 12 bases between. As DNA, the CDR3 is TGTGCCACCAGTAATATGGGGGCCTCCTACAATGAGCAGTTCTTC. Translated: CATSNMGASYNEQFF.

The chain uses TRBV4-1 and TRBJ1-5, with D perhaps matching TRBD1 (5 bases). Germline loops: CDR1 MGHRA, CDR2 YSYEKL. This CDR3 has 16 residues. V shed 5 bases and J shed 8 bases, with 22 bases lying between them. CDR3: CASSMGTQPSHEPQHF. CDR3 coding DNA: TGCGCCAGCAGCATGGGGACCCAACCTTCCCATGAGCCCCAGCATTTT.

The chain employs TRBV5-1 and TRBJ1-1; maybe TRBD1 (5 bases). Trimming left V 0 bases short and J 4 bases short, with 13 bases between. The CDR3 has 15 amino acids. The germline V gene encodes CDR1 SGHRS and CDR2 YFSETQ. The CDR3 region has the DNA TGCGCCAGCAGCTTGGTGCCGGGGAGGGGCACTGAAGCTTTCTTT. The encoded protein is CASSLVPGRGTEAFF.

This chain uses TRBV5-8 with TRBJ1-5, with 8 bases that match TRBD1. Germline loops: CDR1 SGHTS, CDR2 YDEGEE. V was clipped by 6 bases and J by 3 bases; unmatched bases: 11. The CDR3 runs to 16 residues. In nucleotides, the CDR3 is TGTGCCAGCAACCAGGACAGGGCCGGATACAATCAGCCCCAGCATTTT. Translation: CASNQDRAGYNQPQHF.